A single sample is the source of the 10 T cell receptor beta chains below, sequenced in a study of blood T cell repertoires in COVID-19. Generated by immunoSEQ multiplex PCR, the TCRdb table keeps only in-frame clones and is missing some. The profile covers about 28,000 clones, with roughly 79% appearing a single time and almost 40% taken by the ten largest. Sample: peripheral blood. The receptors stem from a man aged 65 to 79 with acute or convalescent COVID-19.

V and J are TRBV5-4 and TRBJ2-3; D remains unclear. This CDR3 spans 15 amino acids. Germline V lookup: CDR1 SGHNT, CDR2 YYREEE (reference sequence). Trimming took 1 base from V and 5 from J, leaving 14 bases between them. The CDR3 nucleotides are TGTGCCAGCAGCTTGTCGATGGTGGAGCTAGATACGCAGTATTTT. It yields the protein CASSLSMVELDTQYF.

This clone has more than one count but fewer than ten. The rearrangement links TRBV19 to TRBJ2-7, with 10 bases that match TRBD2. The CDR3 is 14 residues long. CDR1 is LNHDA and CDR2 is SQIVND in the germline V gene (reference sequence). Trimming took 10 bases from V and 0 from J; bases not matched to a gene: 6. CDR3 loop: CATKAGGSSYEQYF. In DNA form, the CDR3 reads TGTGCCACCAAAGCGGGAGGGAGCTCCTACGAGCAGTACTTC.

The V and J genes are TRBV7-3 and TRBJ1-6; D might be TRBD1 (6 bases). CDR1 and CDR2 (germline): SGHTA, FQGTGA. Trimming took 1 base from V and 2 from J, leaving 15 bases between them. This CDR3 is 18 amino acids long. CDR3 amino acids: CASSLKARGSTYNSPLHF. CDR3 nucleotides: TGTGCCAGCAGCTTAAAGGCCAGGGGAAGTACCTATAATTCACCCCTCCACTTT. Using reference TRBV7-3 and TRBJ1-6 for the parts outside the CDR3, the full variable domain is GAGVSQTPSNKVTEKGKYVELRCDPISGHTALYWYRQSLGQGPEFLIYFQGTGAADDSGLPNDRFFAVRPEGSVSTLKIQRTERGDSAVYLCASSLKARGSTYNSPLHFGNGTRLTVT.

This clone appeared a few times. The chain recombines TRBV28 with TRBJ1-2; 9 nucleotides match TRBD1. Germline lookup yields CDR1 MDHEN and CDR2 SYDVKM. The CDR3 contains 14 residues. The ends lost 6 bases at V and 7 bases at J; junction bases unmatched: 9. This CDR3 is CASSTGQGASGYTF. Here the CDR3 DNA reads TGTGCCAGCAGCACGGGACAGGGCGCTAGTGGCTACACCTTC.

The chain is built from TRBV18 and TRBJ1-1; no reliable D call. V was shortened by 3 bases and J by 8 bases, with 13 bases between the two germline ends. The CDR3 spans 13 residues. Germline CDR1 and CDR2: KGHSH and LQKENI. CDR3 coding DNA: TGTGCCAGCTCACCTTCCCCACAGTCAGAAGCTTTCTTT. Amino acids: CASSPSPQSEAFF.

The V call is TRBV7-9, the J call TRBJ2-6, with D possibly being TRBD1 (5 bases). Looked up from germline, CDR1 is SEHNR and CDR2 is FQNEAQ (reference sequence). The V end was cut by 5 bases, the J end by 2 bases, with 10 bases between. The CDR3 has 15 amino acids. The CDR3 coding sequence is TGTGCCAGCAGCCGCGTAGGGGCTGGGGCCAACGTCCTGACTTTC. This sequence encodes CASSRVGAGANVLTF. Full variable domain (rest looked up from reference TRBV7-9 and TRBJ2-6): DTGVSQNPRHKITKRGQNVTFRCDPISEHNRLYWYRQTLGQGPEFLTYFQNEAQLEKSRLLSDRFSAERPKGSFSTLEIQRTEQGDSAMYLCASSRVGAGANVLTFGAGSRLTVL.

This chain connects TRBV5-8 to TRBJ2-1; 7 bases are shared with TRBD1. Per germline, CDR1 SGHTS and CDR2 YDEGEE. Unmatched junction bases numbered 10, after V lost 4 bases and J lost 6 bases. The CDR3 is 15 amino acids. This chain's CDR3 is CASSPTGVGFNEQFF. CDR3 DNA: TGTGCCAGCAGCCCCACAGGGGTTGGCTTCAATGAGCAGTTCTTC. The full variable domain, completed using reference TRBV5-8 and TRBJ2-1, is EAGVTQSPTHLIKTRGQQATLRCSPISGHTSVYWYQQALGLGLQFLLWYDEGEERNRGNFPPRFSGRQFPNYSSELNVNALELEDSALYLCASSPTGVGFNEQFFGPGTRLTVL.

This clone occurred a few times. The rearrangement links TRBV11-3 to TRBJ2-1, with 12 nucleotides matching TRBD2. Germline V gene lookup returns CDR1 SGHNT and CDR2 YENEEA. V lost 5 bases to trimming and J lost 9 bases; unmatched junction nucleotides: 5. There are 14 residues in the CDR3. This CDR3 reads CASSGLAGIGEQFF. The CDR3, as DNA: TGTGCCAGCAGCGGACTAGCGGGAATAGGTGAGCAGTTCTTC.

The chain has TRBV24-1 and TRBJ2-7, with 10 bases identical to TRBD1. From germline, CDR1 is KGHDR and CDR2 SFDVKD. The junction had 3 bases not matched to a gene; V was cut back by 4 bases and J by 4 bases. The CDR3 is 14 residues long. CDR3: CATSEGDRGYEQYF. The CDR3 DNA sequence: TGTGCCACCAGTGAAGGGGACAGGGGTTACGAGCAGTACTTC.

The chain uses TRBV18 and TRBJ2-5; 9 bases match TRBD1. The germline gives CDR1 KGHSH, CDR2 LQKENI. The trim removed 8 bases at V and 0 bases at J, leaving 7 bases unmatched. The CDR3 extends over 15 amino acids. DNA for the CDR3: TGTGCCAGCCGGACCGGGACAGGGTACCAAGAGACCCAGTACTTC. Translating gives CASRTGTGYQETQYF. The variable domain in full, completed from reference TRBV18 and TRBJ2-5, reads NAGVMQNPRHLVRRRGQEARLRCSPMKGHSHVYWYRQLPEEGLKFMVYLQKENIIDESGMPKERFSAEFPKEGPSILRIQQVVRGDSAAYFCASRTGTGYQETQYFGPGTRLLVL.